This T cell receptor beta chain was recorded in a study of chemoradiotherapy in HPV16-positive cancers (dated by TCRdb to the early 2020s). Describing the broader study: Using functional T-cell assays on cells from two HPV16-positive patients, the researchers defined candidate HPV-specific T-cell clones and common TCR motifs. The study asked whether T-cell immunity against the HPV oncoproteins E6 and E7 changes during chemoradiotherapy and whether it affects survival. TCR repertoires from around 80 patients with HPV-related cancers were then used to track the candidate HPV-specific TCRs and motifs. Study-wide conclusions, independent of this receptor: Expansion of candidate HPV-specific clones and E7-related TCR motifs was observed in the tumor microenvironment during treatment, whereas no such expansion was observed for non-HPV-specific T cells. Among HPV16-positive patients, expansion of HPV-responsive T cells during chemoradiotherapy was associated with better recurrence-free survival. Only a couple of HPV16-positive patients were used to derive the functional definition of HPV-specific T cells, and the survival association was reported for HPV16-positive patients.

A remark on this clone: Its specific antigen is unknown. No per-base quality is available; no much larger clone lies one base away.

Repertoires were sampled repeatedly over the course of chemoradiotherapy, so clonal expansion could be followed in the tumor microenvironment. V is cut by 1 base and J by 6 bases, and the space between the germline ends is 10 bases. The cysteine opens and the phenylalanine closes a CDR3 of 14 amino acids. The only DNA kept is the CDR3, 42 bases in frame from the first base. CDR1 and CDR2 are drawn from the germline V gene: SGHRS, YFSETQ. Receptor libraries were prepared by the immunoSEQ multiplex PCR assay. TCRdb mirrors the immuneACCESS table, restricted to in-frame sequences. Some clones are absent from its copies; in checked studies, under half trace to an unresolved V gene, and the reason for the others is unknown. The sample table holds fewer than 70,000 clones, of which about nine tenths were seen once. Clones ranked in the top ten supply 2.5% to 4% of the sample.

The rearrangement combines TRBV5-1 with TRBJ1-4, and possibly TRBD1, on 5 matching bases. The clonotype originates from a human donor with HPV-associated anogenital cancer. The material was blood, obtained from a patient who underwent chemoradiotherapy. The CDR3 region reads CASSLLQGHEKLFF. DNA sequence: TGCGCCAGCAGCTTGCTTCAGGGACATGAAAAACTGTTTTTT.